This T cell receptor (beta chain) emerged from a study of blood T cell repertoires in COVID-19. Study-wide context: PBMCs, B-cell-depleted T cells, or T cells were the source of the cDNA or gDNA that made up the material.

The V segment lost 0 bases and the J segment 8 bases; nucleotides outside the gene matches: 5. CDR3 length: 16 residues. Germline CDR1 reads MNHEY; CDR2 reads SVGAGI. Authors' data handling: Amplification of reference gene primers provided the estimated nucleated cell counts. The repertoire was sequenced with immunoSEQ multiplex PCR; TCRdb's copy has only in-frame clones and lacks some. That table is the source of V, J and clone size, and D and trimming were worked out from the DNA. The sample has over 65,000 clones, roughly 79% seen once. Material: peripheral blood. This TCR derives from a man at least 80 years old with acute or convalescent COVID-19. V is TRBV6-5 and J is TRBJ2-1; 12 bases agree with TRBD2. Written as DNA, the CDR3 is TGTGCCAGCAGTTACTCCCTAGCGGGAGGGCCCTATGAGCAGTTCTTC. Protein sequence: CASSYSLAGGPYEQFF.